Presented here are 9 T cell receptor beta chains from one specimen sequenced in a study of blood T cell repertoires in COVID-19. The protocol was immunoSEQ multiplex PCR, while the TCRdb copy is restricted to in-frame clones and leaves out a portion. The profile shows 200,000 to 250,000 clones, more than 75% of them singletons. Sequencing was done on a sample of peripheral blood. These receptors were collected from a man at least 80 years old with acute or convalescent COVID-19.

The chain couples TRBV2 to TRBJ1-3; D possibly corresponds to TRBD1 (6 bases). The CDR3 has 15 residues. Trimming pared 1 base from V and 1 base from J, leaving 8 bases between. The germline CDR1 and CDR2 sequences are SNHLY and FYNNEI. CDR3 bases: TGTGCCAGCAGTGAAGTCAGGGGATCTGGAAACACCATATATTTT. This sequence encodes CASSEVRGSGNTIYF.

In DNA form, the CDR3 reads TGTGCCGGCGTATGGGGCCCCAGCAAAAAAAACATTCAGTACTTC. Its translation: CAGVWGPSKKNIQYF. The V call is TRBV3-1 (or the pseudogene TRBV3-2), the J call TRBJ2-4, with D possibly TRBD1 on 5 matching bases. The length of the CDR3 is 15 residues. Per germline, CDR1 LGHDT and CDR2 YNNKEL (reference sequence). V shed 11 bases and J shed 4 bases, with 21 bases lying between them.

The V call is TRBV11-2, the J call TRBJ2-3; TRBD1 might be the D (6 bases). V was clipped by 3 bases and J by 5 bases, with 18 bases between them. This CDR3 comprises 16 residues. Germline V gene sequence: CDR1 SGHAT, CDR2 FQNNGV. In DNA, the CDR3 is TGTGCCAGCAGCTTTTTGGCAGGGGTCCCCCTAGATACGCAGTATTTT. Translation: CASSFLAGVPLDTQYF.

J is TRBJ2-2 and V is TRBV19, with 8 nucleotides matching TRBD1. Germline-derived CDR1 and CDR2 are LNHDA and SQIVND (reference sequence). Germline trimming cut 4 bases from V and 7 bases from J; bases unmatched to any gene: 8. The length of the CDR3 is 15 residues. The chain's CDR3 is CASSSGQGFGGELFF. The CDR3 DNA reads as TGTGCCAGTAGTAGCGGACAGGGATTCGGCGGGGAGCTGTTTTTT.

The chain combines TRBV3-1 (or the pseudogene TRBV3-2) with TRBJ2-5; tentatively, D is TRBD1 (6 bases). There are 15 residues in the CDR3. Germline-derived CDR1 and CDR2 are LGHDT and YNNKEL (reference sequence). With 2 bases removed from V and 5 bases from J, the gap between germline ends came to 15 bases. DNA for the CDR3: TGTGCCAGCAGCCAAACAGGGCCCTCGGCGGAGACCCAGTACTTC. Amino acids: CASSQTGPSAETQYF.

The chain's CDR3 is CASSYLGRYTEAFF. The CDR3 nucleotides are TGTGCCAGCAGTTACCTCGGCAGGTACACTGAAGCTTTCTTT. The gene calls are TRBV27 and TRBJ1-1, with D unclear. CDR1 MNHEY and CDR2 SMNVEV come from the germline V gene (reference sequence). The CDR3 sequence is 14 residues long. The germline V and J ends were trimmed by 4 bases and 3 bases, with 12 bases remaining between them.

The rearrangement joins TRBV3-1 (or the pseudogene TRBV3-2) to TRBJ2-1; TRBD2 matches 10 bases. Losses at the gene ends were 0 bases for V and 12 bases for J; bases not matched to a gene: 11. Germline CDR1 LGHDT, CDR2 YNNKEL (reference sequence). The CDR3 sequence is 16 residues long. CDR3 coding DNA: TGTGCCAGCAGCCAAGAAGGGCTAGCGGGGGTAAAGGGGCAGTTCTTC. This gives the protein CASSQEGLAGVKGQFF.

As DNA, the CDR3 is TGTGCCAGCAGCTTAGTGATGGCGGCGGACTATGGCTACACCTTC. Translated, it gives CASSLVMAADYGYTF. The rearrangement joins TRBV7-2 to TRBJ1-2; D not resolved. This CDR3 has 15 amino acids. Looked up from germline, CDR1 is SGHTA and CDR2 is FQGNSA. The ends were cut back, 1 base at V and 3 bases at J, with 12 bases in the middle.

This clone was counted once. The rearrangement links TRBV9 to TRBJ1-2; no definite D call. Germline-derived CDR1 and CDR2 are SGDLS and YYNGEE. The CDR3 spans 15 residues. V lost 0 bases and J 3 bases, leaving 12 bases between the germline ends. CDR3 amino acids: CASSVGSGDYYGYTF. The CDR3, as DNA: TGTGCCAGCAGCGTAGGGAGTGGCGACTACTATGGCTACACCTTC.